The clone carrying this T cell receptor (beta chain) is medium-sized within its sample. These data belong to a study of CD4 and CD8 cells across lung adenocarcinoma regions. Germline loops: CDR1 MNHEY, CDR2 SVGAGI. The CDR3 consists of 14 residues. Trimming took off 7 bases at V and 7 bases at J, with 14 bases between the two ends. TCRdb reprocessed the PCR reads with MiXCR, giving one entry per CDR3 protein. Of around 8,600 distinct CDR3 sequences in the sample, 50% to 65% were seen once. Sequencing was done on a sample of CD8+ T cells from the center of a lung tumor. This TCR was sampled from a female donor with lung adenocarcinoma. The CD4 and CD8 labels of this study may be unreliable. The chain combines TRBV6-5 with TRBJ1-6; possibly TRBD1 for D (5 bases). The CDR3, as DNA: TGTGCCAGCACGGGGGGTTTACGGAATTCACCCCTCCACTTT. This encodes CASTGGLRNSPLHF.